The subject of this entry is one T cell receptor beta chain. Its antigen is not known. Only healthy Caucasians were included as donors. TCRdb re-derived calls from the 5' RACE reads in MiXCR, one entry per CDR3 protein. The sample lists approximately 680,000 distinct CDR3 sequences, 7% to 7.5% occurring once. The source of the sample is a study of identical twins. Study conclusions and caveats: Abundant cord blood beta clonotypes carried fewer insertions; memory repertoires showed none.

V lost 7 bases to trimming and J lost 8 bases; unmatched junction nucleotides: 16. The CDR3 sequence is 16 residues long. In germline, CDR1 is ENHRY, CDR2 SYGVKD. The sample was also reused in another study, on yellow fever vaccine responses in identical twins.

The sequence was collected from a woman in her late teens or twenties in good health. Sequencing was performed on PBMCs. This chain links TRBV10-3 with TRBJ2-1, with TRBD1 matching over 8 bases. CDR3 amino acids: CAINTSPGGAPDEQFF. DNA of the CDR3: TGTGCCATCAACACCTCTCCAGGGGGCGCCCCGGATGAGCAGTTCTTC.